This entry lists 16 T cell receptor beta chains sequenced from one sample in a study of regulatory dendritic cells for organ transplantation. The assay was immunoSEQ multiplex PCR, and TCRdb's table has in-frame clones only and misses some. The repertoire holds more than 10,000 clones, with roughly two thirds as singletons. Sequenced input: memory CD8+ T cells from blood. Subset: CD45RO+ memory T cells. Receptor source: a human donor in good health.

The rearrangement links TRBV6-4 to TRBJ2-1; TRBD2 aligns across 8 bases. CDR1 and CDR2 from the germline V gene are MRHNA and SNTAGT. V dropped 3 bases and J dropped 1; count of bases not matched to a gene: 2. The CDR3 contains 15 residues. CDR3 nucleotides: TGTGCCAGCAGTGAGGCTAGCGGGTCCTACAATGAGCAGTTCTTC. It codes for CASSEASGSYNEQFF.

V gene TRBV6-5 combines with J gene TRBJ2-7, with a weak D call TRBD1 (6 bases). The CDR3 has 14 residues. Germline V lookup: CDR1 MNHEY, CDR2 SVGAGI. V dropped 6 bases and J dropped 0 bases, with 12 bases sitting between them. In nucleotides, the CDR3 is TGTGCCAGCAGCATCGTACAGGGCTCCTACGAGCAGTACTTC. Its protein is CASSIVQGSYEQYF.

The genes are TRBV2 and TRBJ1-5; possible D gene TRBD1, 5 bases. The CDR3 totals 14 residues. The ends were cut back, 6 bases at V and 7 bases at J, with 16 bases in the middle. Germline values: CDR1 SNHLY, CDR2 FYNNEI. The CDR3 region is CASSGRGTGQPQHF. In nucleotides, the CDR3 is TGTGCCAGCAGCGGGCGGGGGACTGGACAGCCCCAGCATTTT.

The chain couples TRBV7-2 to TRBJ2-3; D is unclear. V was shortened by 7 bases and J by 0 bases, with 14 bases between the two germline ends. Germline assignment: CDR1 SGHTA and CDR2 FQGNSA. The CDR3 spans 15 residues. The CDR3 here is CASIFLPGSTDTQYF. Here the CDR3 DNA reads TGTGCCAGCATCTTTCTGCCCGGGAGCACAGATACGCAGTATTTT.

This chain uses TRBV29-1 with TRBJ2-2; TRBD2 matches 7 bases. Germline V CDR1 and CDR2: SQVTM, ANQGSEA. The junction had 5 bases not matched to a gene; V was cut back by 7 bases and J by 0 bases. CDR3 size: 14 residues. The CDR3 loop is CSGGGGANTGELFF. CDR3 in DNA: TGCAGCGGAGGTGGGGGGGCGAACACCGGGGAGCTGTTTTTT.

This clone turned up a few times. This sequence joins TRBV4-2 and TRBJ1-6, with a tentative D call TRBD1 (5 bases). This CDR3 is built from 15 residues. V lost 1 base to trimming and J lost 9 bases, with 13 bases between them. The germline V gene encodes CDR1 LGHNA and CDR2 YNFKEQ. The CDR3 reads CASSQGSGRGSPLHF. In DNA form, the CDR3 reads TGTGCCAGCAGCCAAGGGTCCGGAAGGGGTTCACCCCTCCACTTT.

This clone occurred a few times. The chain joins TRBV4-3 to TRBJ1-5, with D perhaps matching TRBD1 (5 bases). Germline lookup yields CDR1 LGHNA and CDR2 YSLEER. V lost 4 bases and J 8 bases, leaving 18 bases between the germline ends. The CDR3 spans 15 residues. The CDR3 sequence: CASSLGVGAGEPQHF. DNA for the CDR3: TGCGCCAGCAGCCTGGGAGTCGGGGCGGGTGAGCCCCAGCATTTT.

This clone appeared a few times. J is TRBJ2-2 and V is TRBV28; no reliable D call. The CDR3 has 12 amino acids. Between the trimmed V and J ends, which lost 6 bases and 9 bases, there was a span of 11 bases. The germline V gene has CDR1 MDHEN and CDR2 SYDVKM. For the CDR3, the DNA is TGTGCCAGCAGGAACGGATTGTGGGAGCTGTTTTTT. It translates to CASRNGLWELFF.

J is TRBJ2-3 and V is TRBV27; 9 nucleotides match TRBD1. J was trimmed by 4 bases and V by 4 bases; bases with no gene match: 6. Germline CDR1 and CDR2: MNHEY and SMNVEV (reference sequence). This CDR3 has 15 residues. The CDR3, as DNA: TGTGCCAGCAGTTCCTTGGGACAGGGTGCAGATACGCAGTATTTT. Protein sequence: CASSSLGQGADTQYF.

This clone was counted between two and nine times. The rearrangement uses TRBV4-2 and TRBJ1-6; 8 bases are shared with TRBD1. The CDR3 is 14 residues long. CDR1 and CDR2 (germline): LGHNA, YNFKEQ. Unmatched junction bases numbered 3, after V lost 5 bases and J lost 6 bases. CDR3 residues: CASSYQGANSPLHF. The CDR3 DNA follows: TGTGCCAGCAGCTACCAGGGGGCTAATTCACCCCTCCACTTT.

CDR3 loop: CASSLGAGLADTQYF. The CDR3 DNA follows: TGTGCCAGCAGCCTAGGTGCTGGACTCGCTGATACGCAGTATTTT. J is TRBJ2-3 and V is TRBV28; perhaps TRBD2 as D (5 bases). V was pared by 6 bases and J by 6 bases, with 19 bases between. The CDR3 is 15 amino acids. CDR1 is MDHEN and CDR2 is SYDVKM in the germline V gene.

This clone showed up just once. V and J are TRBV6-1 and TRBJ1-1, with D maybe TRBD1 (5 bases). Germline loops: CDR1 MNHNS, CDR2 SASEGT. This CDR3 is built from 13 residues. Trimming stripped 8 bases from V and 1 base from J, with 11 bases between. CDR3 DNA: TGTGCCAGCGCTAAAGGGGAGAACACTGAAGCTTTCTTT. This translates into CASAKGENTEAFF.

This chain uses TRBV7-9 with TRBJ2-5; maybe TRBD2 (6 bases). The CDR3 extends over 16 amino acids. In germline, CDR1 is SEHNR, CDR2 FQNEAQ (reference sequence). V was pared by 3 bases and J by 4 bases, with 18 bases between. The CDR3 sequence: CASSFGFDGAGETQYF. DNA of the CDR3: TGTGCCAGCAGCTTCGGTTTTGACGGAGCGGGAGAGACCCAGTACTTC.

The sample holds a few counts of this clone. V and J are TRBV6-5 and TRBJ1-1; D is uncertain. Per germline, CDR1 MNHEY and CDR2 SVGAGI. CDR3 size: 14 residues. V dropped 5 bases and J dropped 1 base, with 11 bases sitting between them. The CDR3 region is CASSTIAGNTEAFF. The CDR3 DNA reads TGTGCCAGCAGTACGATTGCGGGGAACACTGAAGCTTTCTTT.

The chain joins TRBV6-5 to TRBJ1-4; maybe TRBD1 (6 bases). Looked up from germline, CDR1 is MNHEY and CDR2 is SVGAGI. Trimming removed 6 bases from V and 4 bases from J, with 12 bases in between. The length of the CDR3 is 14 residues. The CDR3 nucleotides are TGTGCCAGCAGCCTTACAGGGAATAATGAAAAACTGTTTTTT. Translated: CASSLTGNNEKLFF.

The chain couples TRBV9 to TRBJ2-2; D call uncertain. The CDR3 loop spans 17 amino acids. The germline V gene encodes CDR1 SGDLS and CDR2 YYNGEE. V lost 4 bases to trimming and J lost 0 bases, with 16 bases between them. The CDR3 nucleotides are TGTGCCAGCAGCTATCCGGCGACTGTTGCGAACACCGGGGAGCTGTTTTTT. This gives the protein CASSYPATVANTGELFF. Based on the CDR3 plus reference TRBV9 and TRBJ2-2, the full variable domain is DSGVTQTPKHLITATGQRVTLRCSPRSGDLSVYWYQQSLDQGLQFLIQYYNGEERAKGNILERFSAQQFPDLHSELNLSSLELGDSALYFCASSYPATVANTGELFFGEGSRLTVL.